Listed below are T cell receptor beta chains from one sample, sequenced in a study of blood T cell repertoires in COVID-19. TCRdb's copy holds only in-frame clones and misses some; the assay was immunoSEQ multiplex PCR. The profile shows under 170,000 clones, around 90% of them singletons. Sequencing was done on a sample of peripheral blood. These TCRs come from a woman aged 55 to 70 with active or convalescent COVID-19. Both conserved end residues are part of each CDR3. D genes are given only for firm matches. A row's size may be missing; if present it is once, few, many or a size class.

D gene	V gene	clone size	J gene	CDR3 protein	CDR3 DNA
NA	TRBV6-5	once	TRBJ1-2	CASSLQGDYGYTF	TGTGCCAGCAGCTTACAGGGAGACTATGGCTACACCTTC
NA	TRBV9	NA	TRBJ1-5	CASSVSGSNQPQHF	TGTGCCAGCAGCGTTTCGGGTAGCAATCAGCCCCAGCATTTT
TRBD2	TRBV9	NA	TRBJ2-7	CASSAGAGGPDEQYF	TGTGCCAGCAGCGCGGGAGCGGGGGGGCCAGACGAGCAGTACTTC
TRBD1	TRBV6-5	NA	TRBJ1-5	CASGTGPYSNQPQHF	TGTGCCAGCGGGACAGGACCATATAGCAATCAGCCCCAGCATTTT
TRBD1	TRBV6-5	NA	TRBJ1-5	CASSYTGQEQPQHF	TGTGCCAGCAGTTACACGGGACAGGAACAGCCCCAGCATTTT
TRBD1	TRBV18	NA	TRBJ1-1	CASSGDSTTEAFF	TGTGCCAGCTCAGGGGACAGCACCACTGAAGCTTTCTTT
NA	TRBV24-1	NA	TRBJ2-1	CATSEGKGYAGEQFF	TGTGCCACCAGTGAAGGGAAGGGGTATGCAGGTGAGCAGTTCTTC
TRBD2	TRBV30	NA	TRBJ2-3	CACRGGGVDTQYF	TGTGCCTGCCGCGGGGGGGGCGTGGATACGCAGTATTTT
TRBD2	TRBV5-1	NA	TRBJ2-5	CASSFGGGAYQETQYF	TGCGCCAGCAGCTTTGGCGGGGGGGCGTACCAAGAGACCCAGTACTTC
NA	TRBV29-1	NA	TRBJ1-5	CSVVSTAGQPQHF	TGCAGCGTTGTGTCCACCGCCGGACAGCCTCAGCATTTT
NA	TRBV27	NA	TRBJ1-5	CASRPGYSNQPQHF	TGTGCCAGCAGACCAGGGTATAGCAATCAGCCCCAGCATTTT
NA	TRBV9	once	TRBJ1-2	CASEGGTANGYTF	TGTGCCAGCGAAGGAGGAACAGCCAATGGCTACACCTTC
TRBD2	TRBV5-1	NA	TRBJ2-2	CASSIRLAGGQIGTGELFF	TGCGCCAGCAGCATCCGACTAGCGGGGGGACAGATTGGCACCGGGGAGCTGTTTTTT
TRBD2	TRBV9	NA	TRBJ2-1	CASSETSGGGGEQFF	TGTGCCAGCAGCGAGACTAGCGGGGGGGGCGGTGAGCAGTTCTTC
NA	TRBV20-1	NA	TRBJ1-2	CSANGVYGYTF	TGCAGTGCTAATGGAGTCTATGGCTACACCTTC
NA	TRBV6-2/TRBV6-3	NA	TRBJ2-2	CASSNGGANTGELFF	TGTGCCAGCAGTAACGGGGGAGCAAACACCGGGGAGCTGTTTTTT
TRBD2	TRBV11-2	NA	TRBJ2-5	CASSFPGLAGGGETQYF	TGTGCCAGCAGCTTTCCGGGACTAGCGGGGGGAGGGGAGACCCAGTACTTC
NA	TRBV7-3	NA	TRBJ2-1	CASSLIGSTVYNEQFF	TGTGCCAGCAGCTTAATCGGGAGCACGGTTTACAATGAGCAGTTCTTC
TRBD1	TRBV4-3	NA	TRBJ2-6	CASSVGTASGANVLTF	TGCGCCAGCAGCGTTGGGACAGCCTCTGGGGCCAACGTCCTGACTTTC
NA	TRBV29-1	NA	TRBJ2-1	CSVDPRYNEQFF	TGCAGCGTTGATCCCCGTTACAATGAGCAGTTCTTC